A selection of T cell receptor beta chains follows, all from one sample in a study of early T cells in non-severe SARS-CoV-2 infection. TCRdb analysed the 5' RACE reads with MiXCR anew, one entry per CDR3 protein. The sample lists tens of thousands of distinct CDR3 sequences, 5.6% seen once, with just over 4.5% in the top ten. The sample taken for sequencing was whole blood. The receptors were sampled from an adult who was a healthcare worker with PCR-confirmed SARS-CoV-2 infection or an uninfected control (not recorded which). Both conserved end residues are part of each CDR3. A D gene is named only where the DNA matches it firmly. Size is omitted from some rows. Given values are once, few, many or a class for expanded clones.

d_call: -; clone_size: many; v_call: TRBV7-9; j_call: TRBJ2-7; cdr3_nt: TGTGCCAGCAGCCTGAGTGGGGGGAACTACGAGCAGTACTTC; cdr3_aa: CASSLSGGNYEQYF
d_call: TRBD1; clone_size: -; v_call: TRBV2; j_call: TRBJ1-2; cdr3_nt: TGTGCCAGCAACACCCCGACAGGGTCTGGCTACACCTTC; cdr3_aa: CASNTPTGSGYTF
d_call: -; clone_size: many; v_call: TRBV12-3/TRBV12-4; j_call: TRBJ1-1; cdr3_nt: TGTGCCAGCAGTTTGGGAGGGAGGACTGAAGCTTTCTTT; cdr3_aa: CASSLGGRTEAFF
d_call: -; clone_size: many; v_call: TRBV2; j_call: TRBJ2-1; cdr3_nt: TGTGCCAGCAGTGTTGCGCAGACTAACAATGAGCAGTTCTTC; cdr3_aa: CASSVAQTNNEQFF
d_call: TRBD2; clone_size: many; v_call: TRBV6-5; j_call: TRBJ2-5; cdr3_nt: TGTGCCAGCAGTTACAGGACTAGCGGGGTTGAGACCCAGTACTTC; cdr3_aa: CASSYRTSGVETQYF
d_call: -; clone_size: many; v_call: TRBV9; j_call: TRBJ1-4; cdr3_nt: TGTGCCAGCAGCGTCGGGGATGGCCGGACTAATGAAAAACTGTTTTTT; cdr3_aa: CASSVGDGRTNEKLFF
d_call: TRBD2; clone_size: -; v_call: TRBV29-1; j_call: TRBJ2-3; cdr3_nt: TGCAGCGTGCCGGGGGGAGTAGATACGCAGTATTTT; cdr3_aa: CSVPGGVDTQYF
d_call: -; clone_size: many; v_call: TRBV7-2; j_call: TRBJ2-1; cdr3_nt: TGTGCCAGCAGCCCCCGACTACCCCCGGGCCATGAGCAGTTCTTC; cdr3_aa: CASSPRLPPGHEQFF
d_call: -; clone_size: few; v_call: TRBV5-5; j_call: TRBJ2-5; cdr3_nt: TGTGCCAGCAGCCCGCTGGGCGGCAGGGGAGGCGAGACCCAGTACTTC; cdr3_aa: CASSPLGGRGGETQYF
d_call: TRBD1; clone_size: -; v_call: TRBV2; j_call: TRBJ1-1; cdr3_nt: TGTGCCAGCAGTGCGGACAGGGAAGCTTTCTTT; cdr3_aa: CASSADREAFF
d_call: TRBD2; clone_size: many; v_call: TRBV4-3; j_call: TRBJ2-1; cdr3_nt: TGCGCCAGCAGCCAAGATCGAGCGGGGGGGAATGAGCAGTTCTTC; cdr3_aa: CASSQDRAGGNEQFF
d_call: TRBD1; clone_size: many; v_call: TRBV5-1; j_call: TRBJ2-1; cdr3_nt: TGCGCCAGCAGCTACGACAGGGTCTATGAGCAGTTCTTC; cdr3_aa: CASSYDRVYEQFF
d_call: TRBD2; clone_size: many; v_call: TRBV5-4; j_call: TRBJ2-5; cdr3_nt: TGTGCCAGCAGCTGGGGGACTAGCGGGGACGAGGAGACCCAGTACTTC; cdr3_aa: CASSWGTSGDEETQYF
d_call: TRBD1; clone_size: many; v_call: TRBV6-2/TRBV6-3; j_call: TRBJ1-1; cdr3_nt: TGTGCCAGCAGTTACGACAGGGGTTTCACTGAAGCTTTCTTT; cdr3_aa: CASSYDRGFTEAFF
d_call: TRBD2; clone_size: -; v_call: TRBV6-5; j_call: TRBJ2-1; cdr3_nt: TGTGCCAGCAGTCAACTAAGCGGGGGGCTCTACAATGAGCAGTTCTTC; cdr3_aa: CASSQLSGGLYNEQFF
d_call: TRBD2; clone_size: many; v_call: TRBV10-3; j_call: TRBJ2-1; cdr3_nt: TGTGCCATCAGTGAGTCGAACACTAGCGGGAGACACAATGAGCAGTTCTTC; cdr3_aa: CAISESNTSGRHNEQFF
d_call: TRBD2; clone_size: -; v_call: TRBV20-1; j_call: TRBJ2-3; cdr3_nt: TGCAGTGCTAGAGATCCGACAGCGGGGGCTTCAGATACGCAGTATTTT; cdr3_aa: CSARDPTAGASDTQYF
d_call: TRBD1; clone_size: many; v_call: TRBV6-5; j_call: TRBJ1-1; cdr3_nt: TGTGCCAGCAGTTCGCCCGTGACAGGGCAAGCTTTCTTT; cdr3_aa: CASSSPVTGQAFF
d_call: -; clone_size: -; v_call: TRBV7-2; j_call: TRBJ2-7; cdr3_nt: TGTGCCAGCAGCTTAGATCTGGGCAGACCCTCCTACGAGCAGTACTTC; cdr3_aa: CASSLDLGRPSYEQYF
d_call: -; clone_size: many; v_call: TRBV20-1; j_call: TRBJ2-7; cdr3_nt: TGCAGTGCTAGAGCCCCGACCCAGGACTACGAGCAGTACTTC; cdr3_aa: CSARAPTQDYEQYF
d_call: TRBD1; clone_size: many; v_call: TRBV5-1; j_call: TRBJ1-2; cdr3_nt: TGCGCCAGCAGCTTGGCCTGGACAGGGGCCGTAAATGGCTACACCTTC; cdr3_aa: CASSLAWTGAVNGYTF
d_call: -; clone_size: many; v_call: TRBV5-1; j_call: TRBJ2-7; cdr3_nt: TGCGCCAGCAGCTTTAACTCCTACGAGCAGTACTTC; cdr3_aa: CASSFNSYEQYF
d_call: TRBD2; clone_size: few; v_call: TRBV7-9; j_call: TRBJ2-3; cdr3_nt: TGTGCCAGCACGAGGGCGGGGGGGAGCACAGATACGCAGTATTTT; cdr3_aa: CASTRAGGSTDTQYF
d_call: TRBD1; clone_size: few; v_call: TRBV18; j_call: TRBJ2-5; cdr3_nt: TGTGCCAGCTCACCACCGTACAGGGGGCAAGAGACCCAGTACTTC; cdr3_aa: CASSPPYRGQETQYF
d_call: -; clone_size: -; v_call: TRBV4-3; j_call: TRBJ2-3; cdr3_nt: TGCGCCAGCAGCCTATCTCAGGCAACAGATACGCAGTATTTT; cdr3_aa: CASSLSQATDTQYF
d_call: -; clone_size: -; v_call: TRBV20-1; j_call: TRBJ2-5; cdr3_nt: TGCAGTGCTAGAACCCTGGACCTAGGAGAGACCCAGTACTTC; cdr3_aa: CSARTLDLGETQYF
d_call: -; clone_size: -; v_call: TRBV6-6; j_call: TRBJ1-3; cdr3_nt: TGTGCCAGCAGTTCGGAAATCATGGGCTCTGGAAACACCATATATTTT; cdr3_aa: CASSSEIMGSGNTIYF
d_call: -; clone_size: many; v_call: TRBV19; j_call: TRBJ1-2; cdr3_nt: TGTGCCAGTAGTATAGATTACGTGCGCATTTTTGACTATGGCTACACCTTC; cdr3_aa: CASSIDYVRIFDYGYTF
d_call: -; clone_size: many; v_call: TRBV5-1; j_call: TRBJ2-1; cdr3_nt: TGCGCCAGCAGCCCTTTACGGTTTCGCGGGCCTTGCCCCTCCTACAATGAGCAGTTCTTC; cdr3_aa: CASSPLRFRGPCPSYNEQFF
d_call: TRBD2; clone_size: many; v_call: TRBV2; j_call: TRBJ2-7; cdr3_nt: TGTGCCAGCAGTCTAGCGGGAACCTACGAGCAGTACTTC; cdr3_aa: CASSLAGTYEQYF
d_call: -; clone_size: many; v_call: TRBV5-6; j_call: TRBJ2-5; cdr3_nt: TGTGCCAGCAGCTCCGGGACCAAGTACCAAGAGACCCAGTACTTC; cdr3_aa: CASSSGTKYQETQYF
d_call: -; clone_size: many; v_call: TRBV5-6; j_call: TRBJ2-1; cdr3_nt: TGTGCCAGCAGCTTCTTCCAGGGGAAGGGTGAGCAGTTCTTC; cdr3_aa: CASSFFQGKGEQFF
d_call: -; clone_size: -; v_call: TRBV9; j_call: TRBJ2-3; cdr3_nt: TGTGCCAGCAGCACTCACCTATATAGCACAGATACGCAGTATTTT; cdr3_aa: CASSTHLYSTDTQYF
d_call: TRBD1; clone_size: few; v_call: TRBV30; j_call: TRBJ1-1; cdr3_nt: TGTGCCTGGAGTTGGACAGGGGGTACTGAAGCTTTCTTT; cdr3_aa: CAWSWTGGTEAFF
d_call: TRBD2; clone_size: many; v_call: TRBV12-3/TRBV12-4; j_call: TRBJ2-1; cdr3_nt: TGTGCCAGCAGCTTAAACCTAGCGGGAGGGCCCTACAATGAGCAGTTCTTC; cdr3_aa: CASSLNLAGGPYNEQFF
d_call: -; clone_size: many; v_call: TRBV29-1; j_call: TRBJ2-1; cdr3_nt: TGCAGCGTTGTTGGTCTCTCCTACAATGAGCAGTTCTTC; cdr3_aa: CSVVGLSYNEQFF
d_call: -; clone_size: many; v_call: TRBV6-5; j_call: TRBJ2-1; cdr3_nt: TGTGCCAGCAGTCAGATTAGTAGGTACAATGAGCAGTTCTTC; cdr3_aa: CASSQISRYNEQFF
d_call: -; clone_size: -; v_call: TRBV30; j_call: TRBJ1-2; cdr3_nt: TGTGCCTGGAGTGCCCGCAGGGAACCAATCTATGGCTACACCTTC; cdr3_aa: CAWSARREPIYGYTF
d_call: -; clone_size: -; v_call: TRBV3-1; j_call: TRBJ2-3; cdr3_nt: TGTGCCCCGTCTCGGGCCGCAGATACGCAGTATTTT; cdr3_aa: CAPSRAADTQYF
d_call: -; clone_size: -; v_call: TRBV21-1; j_call: TRBJ2-1; cdr3_nt: TGTGCCACCACCAACCGGACCCGATCCTACAATGAGCAGTTCTTC; cdr3_aa: CATTNRTRSYNEQFF
d_call: -; clone_size: few; v_call: TRBV20-1; j_call: TRBJ2-3; cdr3_nt: TGCAGTGCCTCCGGGTCGGATACGCAGTATTTT; cdr3_aa: CSASGSDTQYF
d_call: -; clone_size: -; v_call: TRBV5-1; j_call: TRBJ1-2; cdr3_nt: TGCGCCAGCAGCTTGGAGGGCAGATCCTATGGCTACACCTTC; cdr3_aa: CASSLEGRSYGYTF
d_call: -; clone_size: many; v_call: TRBV7-2; j_call: TRBJ2-3; cdr3_nt: TGTGCCAGCAGGGCTAACGAGCTGGGGGGCACAGATACGCAGTATTTT; cdr3_aa: CASRANELGGTDTQYF
d_call: -; clone_size: many; v_call: TRBV10-3; j_call: TRBJ2-2; cdr3_nt: TGTGCCATCAGGGGGGACGGATGGAACACCGGGGAGCTGTTTTTT; cdr3_aa: CAIRGDGWNTGELFF
d_call: -; clone_size: many; v_call: TRBV6-5; j_call: TRBJ2-1; cdr3_nt: TGTGCCAGCAGTTACAGGGGCCTAAAGGTACAATGGGAGCAGTTCTTC; cdr3_aa: CASSYRGLKVQWEQFF
d_call: -; clone_size: many; v_call: TRBV11-2; j_call: TRBJ2-5; cdr3_nt: TGTGCCAGCAGCTTATATGGGGACGGGGAGACCCAGTACTTC; cdr3_aa: CASSLYGDGETQYF
d_call: TRBD2; clone_size: many; v_call: TRBV7-8; j_call: TRBJ2-1; cdr3_nt: TGTGCCAGCAGCTTAGTTTCGTTAGCGGGAGGCCTCAATGAGCAGTTCTTC; cdr3_aa: CASSLVSLAGGLNEQFF
d_call: TRBD1; clone_size: many; v_call: TRBV9; j_call: TRBJ1-4; cdr3_nt: TGTGCCAGCAGCTGGGACAGTAAGAATGAAAAACTGTTTTTT; cdr3_aa: CASSWDSKNEKLFF